This TCR beta chain was sequenced in a study of blood T cell repertoires in COVID-19. Study as a whole: The samples span acute and convalescent COVID-19 from the United States, Italy and Spain. T cells, B-cell-depleted T cells, or PBMCs supplied cDNA or gDNA.

Participant reports of clinical history set cohort assignment. Source study methods: Estimates of nucleated cell counts were drawn from the amplification of reference gene primers. Assay used: immunoSEQ multiplex PCR; TCRdb lists only in-frame clones, some missing. V and J calls and clone size follow that table, whereas D and trimming were derived from the DNA. Found here are 150,000 to 200,000 clones, 80% to 90% of them singletons; the top ten hold 12%. Per germline, CDR1 SGHAT and CDR2 FQDESV (reference sequence). V shed 0 bases and J shed 5 bases, with 10 bases lying between them. This CDR3 comprises 14 residues.

The sequence derives from a man between 35 and 55 years old who had recovered from COVID-19. Input material: PBMCs or T cells enriched from blood (not recorded which). The genes are TRBV11-1 and TRBJ1-1; possible D gene TRBD1, 5 bases. The CDR3 reads CASSLAGELTEAFF. The CDR3 DNA follows: TGTGCCAGCAGCTTAGCAGGGGAACTGACTGAAGCTTTCTTT.